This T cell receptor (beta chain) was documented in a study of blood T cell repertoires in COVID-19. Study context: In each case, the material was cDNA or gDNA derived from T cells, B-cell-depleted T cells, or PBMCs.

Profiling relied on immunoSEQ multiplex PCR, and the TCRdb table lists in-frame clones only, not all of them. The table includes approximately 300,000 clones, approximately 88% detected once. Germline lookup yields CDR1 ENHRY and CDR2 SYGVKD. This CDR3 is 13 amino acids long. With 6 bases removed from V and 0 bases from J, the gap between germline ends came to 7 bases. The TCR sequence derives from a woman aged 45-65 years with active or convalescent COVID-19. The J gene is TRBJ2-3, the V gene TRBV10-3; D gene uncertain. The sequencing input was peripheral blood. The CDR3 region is CAIRSKSTDTQYF. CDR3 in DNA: TGTGCCATCAGGTCTAAAAGCACAGATACGCAGTATTTT.